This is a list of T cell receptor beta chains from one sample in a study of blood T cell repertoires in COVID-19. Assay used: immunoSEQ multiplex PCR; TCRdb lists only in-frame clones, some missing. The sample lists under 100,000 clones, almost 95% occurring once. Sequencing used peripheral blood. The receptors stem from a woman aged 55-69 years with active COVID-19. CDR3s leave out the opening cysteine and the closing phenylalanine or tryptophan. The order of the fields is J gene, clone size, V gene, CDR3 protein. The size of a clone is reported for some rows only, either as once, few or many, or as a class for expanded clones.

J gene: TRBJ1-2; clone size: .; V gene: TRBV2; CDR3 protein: ASRRQSLVGGYT
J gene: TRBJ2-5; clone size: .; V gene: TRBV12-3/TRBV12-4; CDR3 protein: ASSSGGGGTQY
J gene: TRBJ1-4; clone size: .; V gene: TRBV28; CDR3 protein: ASMQGAATNEKLF
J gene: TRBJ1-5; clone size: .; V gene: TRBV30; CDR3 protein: AWSQGQGNQPQH
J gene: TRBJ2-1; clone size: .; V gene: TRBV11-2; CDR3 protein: ATGRVRF
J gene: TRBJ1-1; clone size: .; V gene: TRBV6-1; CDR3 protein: ASSELRRGTTEAF
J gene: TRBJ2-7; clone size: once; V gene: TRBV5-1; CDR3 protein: ASSSLAGETYEQY
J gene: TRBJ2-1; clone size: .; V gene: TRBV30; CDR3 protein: AWSLRRVEGNEQF
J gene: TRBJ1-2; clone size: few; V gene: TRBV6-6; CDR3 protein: ASSQGAYYGYT
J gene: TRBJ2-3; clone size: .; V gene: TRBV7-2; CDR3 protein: ASSLASLAGTTDTQY
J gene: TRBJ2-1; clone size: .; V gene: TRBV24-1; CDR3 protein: ATSEAQRGYYNEQF
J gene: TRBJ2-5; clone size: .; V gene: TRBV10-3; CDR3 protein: AISARALIQETQY
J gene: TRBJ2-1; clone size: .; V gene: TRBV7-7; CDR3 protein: ASSLGDRDRQF
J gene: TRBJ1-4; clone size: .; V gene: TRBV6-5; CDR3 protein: ASSYNPTATNEKLF
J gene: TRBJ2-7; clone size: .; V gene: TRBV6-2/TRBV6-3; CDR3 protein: ASSYIQDAYEQY
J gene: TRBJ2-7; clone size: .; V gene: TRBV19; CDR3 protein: ASSMSSSGISYEQY
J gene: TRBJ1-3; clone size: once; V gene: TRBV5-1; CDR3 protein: ASSMDRASGNTIY
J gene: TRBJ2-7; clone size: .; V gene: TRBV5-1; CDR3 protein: ASSRSGDSYEQY
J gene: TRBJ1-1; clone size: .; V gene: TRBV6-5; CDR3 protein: ASRAPGQGTEAF